The sequence of this T cell receptor (beta chain) was determined in a study of blood T cell repertoires in COVID-19. Study in general: Sources were T cells, B-cell-depleted T cells, or PBMCs; the material itself was cDNA or gDNA.

CDR3 length: 13 residues. The germline V gene encodes CDR1 SQVTM and CDR2 ANQGSEA. As handled by the study authors: Nucleated cell counts were estimated from reference gene primer amplification. Libraries were prepared by immunoSEQ multiplex PCR; TCRdb keeps only in-frame clonotypes and omits some of them. Clone size and the V and J calls come from that table; the DNA yielded D and trimming. The table records about 100,000 clones, approximately 93% of them present only once. The chain couples TRBV29-1 to TRBJ2-7, with a tentative D call TRBD1 (5 bases). The specimen sequenced was peripheral blood. The TCR sequence derives from a man in his fifties or sixties with acute or convalescent COVID-19. In DNA, the CDR3 is TGCAACCCCCCAGACAGTTCAAAGAACGAGCAGTACTTC. Amino acid sequence: CNPPDSSKNEQYF.